Listed below are T cell receptor beta chains from one sample, sequenced in a study of T cells after yellow fever vaccination. TCRdb independently ran MiXCR on the 5' RACE reads; one entry per CDR3 protein. Of 120,000 or so distinct CDR3 sequences detected, over 12% appear once; the ten largest clones hold 35% to 45%. This specimen consisted of CD8+ T cells sorted from PBMCs, obtained 5 days after the yellow fever booster vaccination. Every receptor here comes from a man aged 18 to 35 who received the YFV17D yellow fever vaccine. The CDR3 runs from the conserved cysteine through the conserved F or W. The D gene is left open where the match is weak. Part of the rows lack a size; the others show once, few, many or a class for expanded clones.

>.|.|TRBJ1-5|17|TRBV6-5
CASSYQTPKYSNQPQHF
TGTGCCAGCAGTTATCAGACACCAAAATATAGCAATCAGCCCCAGCATTTT
>TRBD1|few|TRBJ1-4|15|TRBV11-2
CASSLGQGLNEKLFF
TGTGCCAGCAGCTTAGGACAGGGACTTAATGAAAAACTGTTTTTT
>.|few|TRBJ1-4|16|TRBV27
CASSTEPGRLNEKLFF
TGTGCCAGCAGTACCGAACCGGGACGACTAAATGAAAAACTGTTTTTT
>.|.|TRBJ2-3|17|TRBV18
CASSPGRVLGTTDTQYF
TGTGCCAGCTCACCCGGTAGGGTATTGGGGACCACAGATACGCAGTATTTT
>TRBD2|few|TRBJ2-5|16|TRBV5-1
CASSAGTSGTEETQYF
TGCGCCAGCAGCGCCGGGACTAGCGGAACCGAAGAGACCCAGTACTTC
>.|.|TRBJ2-1|12|TRBV7-9
CASSVGKAEQFF
TGTGCCAGCAGCGTAGGGAAGGCGGAGCAGTTCTTC
>TRBD1|.|TRBJ2-5|14|TRBV7-9
CASSLDRDVETQYF
TGTGCCAGCAGCCTTGACAGGGACGTGGAGACCCAGTACTTC
>.|.|TRBJ1-1|15|TRBV5-1
CASSPRLSVNTEAFF
TGCGCCAGCAGCCCCAGATTATCAGTAAACACTGAAGCTTTCTTT
>TRBD2|.|TRBJ2-1|14|TRBV15
CATSRLAGENEQFF
TGTGCCACCAGCAGACTAGCGGGAGAGAATGAGCAGTTCTTC
>TRBD2|.|TRBJ2-1|13|TRBV19
CASSMSGVTEQFF
TGTGCCAGTAGTATGAGCGGGGTGACTGAGCAGTTCTTC
>.|few|TRBJ2-7|15|TRBV7-8
CASSPPGPHVDEQYF
TGTGCCAGCAGTCCGCCGGGACCCCATGTTGACGAGCAGTACTTC
>TRBD1|few|TRBJ1-6|16|TRBV2
CASSEPRTGHNSPLHF
TGTGCCAGCAGTGAGCCCCGGACAGGGCATAATTCACCCCTCCACTTT
>.|few|TRBJ2-6|15|TRBV20-1
CSAETADSGANVLTF
TGCAGTGCAGAGACAGCCGACTCTGGGGCCAACGTCCTGACTTTC
>.|.|TRBJ2-5|14|TRBV10-3
CATWIGGQAETQYF
TGTGCCACGTGGATAGGGGGACAAGCAGAGACCCAGTACTTC
>TRBD1|few|TRBJ1-1|16|TRBV4-3
CASSQDPTGSYTEAFF
TGCGCCAGCAGCCAAGATCCGACAGGGTCTTACACTGAAGCTTTCTTT
>.|.|TRBJ2-2|15|TRBV7-6
CASSYRTAGTGELFF
TGTGCCAGCAGCTATCGGACAGCGGGCACCGGGGAGCTGTTTTTT
>.|.|TRBJ1-2|14|TRBV12-3/TRBV12-4
CASSFFSGADGYTF
TGTGCCAGCAGTTTCTTTTCAGGGGCTGATGGCTACACCTTC
>.|.|TRBJ1-1|15|TRBV4-1
CASSYSDSGDTEAFF
TGCGCCAGCAGCTACTCGGACAGCGGGGACACTGAAGCTTTCTTT
>.|few|TRBJ2-3|14|TRBV6-2/TRBV6-3
CASSYWKVTDTQYF
TGTGCCAGCAGTTACTGGAAGGTCACAGATACGCAGTATTTT
>TRBD1|.|TRBJ2-7|11|TRBV30
CACTGAYEQYF
TGTGCCTGTACAGGGGCCTACGAGCAGTACTTC
>.|few|TRBJ2-7|13|TRBV12-3/TRBV12-4
CASSLALRLGQYF
TGTGCCAGCAGTTTGGCCCTACGACTTGGGCAGTACTTC
>.|few|TRBJ1-4|13|TRBV7-2
CASSLGPNEKLFF
TGTGCCAGCAGCTTAGGACCGAATGAAAAACTGTTTTTT
>.|.|TRBJ2-2|19|TRBV4-3
CASSQDYFTGGDNTGELFF
TGCGCCAGCAGCCAAGATTATTTTACAGGGGGGGATAACACCGGGGAGCTGTTTTTT
>TRBD2|few|TRBJ2-1|15|TRBV29-1
CSVGAGGRNHNEQFF
TGCAGCGTTGGAGCGGGGGGGAGAAACCACAATGAGCAGTTCTTC
>.|.|TRBJ1-2|13|TRBV29-1
CSVGGTANYGYTF
TGCAGCGTTGGGGGGACCGCGAACTATGGCTACACCTTC
>.|few|TRBJ2-6|16|TRBV4-1
CASSPRVLSGANVLTF
TGCGCCAGCAGCCCTAGGGTCCTCTCTGGGGCCAACGTCCTGACTTTC
>.|.|TRBJ1-2|17|TRBV3-1
CASSQDPTPSGNYGYTF
TGTGCCAGCAGCCAAGATCCCACCCCCAGCGGCAACTATGGCTACACCTTC
>.|.|TRBJ2-6|13|TRBV4-1
CGCGSSGANVLTF
TGCGGTTGTGGGTCCTCTGGGGCCAACGTCCTGACTTTC
>.|few|TRBJ2-7|12|TRBV7-9
CASSSYFYEQYF
TGTGCCAGCAGCTCGTACTTCTACGAGCAGTACTTC
>.|many|TRBJ2-5|16|TRBV5-5
CASSTPFDSGQETQYF
TGTGCCAGCAGCACCCCTTTTGACAGTGGTCAAGAGACCCAGTACTTC
>.|.|TRBJ2-1|16|TRBV25-1
CASSVPSWGVYNEQFF
TGTGCCAGCAGTGTTCCCTCCTGGGGGGTCTACAATGAGCAGTTCTTC
>TRBD2|.|TRBJ2-2|14|TRBV19
CASSNSGDTGELFF
TGTGCCAGTAGTAATAGCGGGGACACCGGGGAGCTGTTTTTT
>TRBD1|.|TRBJ2-2|15|TRBV9
CASSQRDRGTGELFF
TGTGCCAGCAGCCAACGGGACAGGGGAACCGGGGAGCTGTTTTTT
>.|.|TRBJ2-5|15|TRBV4-3
CASSQDRGHQVTQYF
TGCGCCAGCAGCCAAGATCGTGGCCACCAAGTGACCCAGTACTTC
>.|few|TRBJ2-1|17|TRBV29-1
CSVDLAGPTKGVNEQFF
TGCAGCGTTGATCTGGCGGGACCGACGAAGGGAGTCAATGAGCAGTTCTTC
>TRBD1|.|TRBJ2-7|18|TRBV4-1
CASSQDPIRTGGLYEQYF
TGCGCCAGCAGCCAAGATCCGATCCGGACAGGGGGGCTATACGAGCAGTACTTC
>TRBD2|.|TRBJ2-7|16|TRBV15
CATSRGLAGASYEQYF
TGTGCCACCAGCAGGGGACTAGCGGGGGCCTCCTACGAGCAGTACTTC
>TRBD1|.|TRBJ2-3|15|TRBV20-1
CSAREWDRAADTQYF
TGCAGTGCTAGAGAGTGGGACAGGGCTGCAGATACGCAGTATTTT
>.|few|TRBJ2-7|13|TRBV7-2
CASSFNRVSEQYF
TGTGCCAGCAGCTTTAACAGGGTTTCCGAGCAGTACTTC
>TRBD1|.|TRBJ2-1|16|TRBV7-9
CASSLRGTGGNNEQFF
TGTGCCAGCAGCCTTAGAGGGACAGGGGGGAACAATGAGCAGTTCTTC
>.|few|TRBJ2-2|17|TRBV7-7
CASSPAKAGADTGELFF
TGTGCTAGCAGCCCCGCGAAGGCGGGGGCCGACACCGGGGAGCTGTTTTTT
>.|.|TRBJ2-3|14|TRBV11-2
CASSQGLPPDTQYF
TGTGCCAGCAGCCAAGGACTACCTCCAGATACGCAGTATTTT
>.|.|TRBJ1-1|14|TRBV23-1
CASRGRPRETEAFF
TGCGCCAGCAGGGGAAGACCGCGTGAGACTGAAGCTTTCTTT